The next 30 T cell receptor beta chains were all read from a single sample in a study of cytomegalovirus exposure and HLA in healthy donors. Sequencing was performed with immunoSEQ multiplex PCR; in TCRdb, only in-frame clones are kept and a portion is missing. The sample shows roughly 140,000 clones, around 90% of them seen only once. Material for sequencing was PBMCs. Every receptor here comes from a woman aged 18-30 years in good health and CMV-seropositive.

This chain joins TRBV29-1 and TRBJ2-7; D call uncertain. The V and J ends lost 4 bases and 0 bases respectively, with 10 bases between them. The CDR3 runs 13 residues. Per the germline V gene, CDR1 is SQVTM and CDR2 is ANQGSEA. CDR3: CSVGTPSSYEQYF. For the CDR3, the DNA is TGCAGCGTTGGCACTCCTAGCTCCTACGAGCAGTACTTC.

The rearrangement joins TRBV29-1 to TRBJ2-1, with TRBD2 matching over 8 bases. The CDR3 spans 14 residues. Germline V gene lookup returns CDR1 SQVTM and CDR2 ANQGSEA. The trim removed 4 bases at V and 0 bases at J, leaving 2 bases unmatched. The CDR3 here is CSVGAGDSYNEQFF. The CDR3 DNA is TGCAGCGTTGGAGCGGGAGACTCCTACAATGAGCAGTTCTTC.

The chain is built from TRBV4-1 and TRBJ2-7, with D perhaps matching TRBD2 (6 bases). The V and J ends lost 3 bases and 2 bases respectively, with 20 bases between them. The CDR3 consists of 17 residues. Germline loops: CDR1 MGHRA, CDR2 YSYEKL. The CDR3: CASSHRILGTGPYEQYF. For the CDR3, the DNA is TGCGCCAGCAGCCATAGGATCCTTGGGACTGGCCCCTACGAGCAGTACTTC.

The chain combines TRBV15 with TRBJ1-2, with D possibly TRBD1 on 5 matching bases. Trimming removed 3 bases at V and 5 bases at J, with 10 bases between. The CDR3 runs 13 residues. CDR1 is LNHNV, CDR2 YYDKDF, per germline (reference sequence). The CDR3 DNA reads TGTGCCACCAGCAGTACAGGTGTTTATGGCTACACCTTC. The encoded protein is CATSSTGVYGYTF.

J is TRBJ2-7 and V is TRBV5-4, with TRBD1 matching over 9 bases. Germline loops: CDR1 SGHNT, CDR2 YYREEE (reference sequence). The V and J ends lost 4 bases and 5 bases, in that order; junction bases with no gene match: 13. This CDR3 is built from 16 residues. In DNA form, the CDR3 reads TGTGCCAGCAGCCCCCCCGTGGGACAGGGTGTAAACGAGCAGTACTTC. Translating it yields CASSPPVGQGVNEQYF.

The gene calls are TRBV10-2 and TRBJ2-7; the match to TRBD1 covers 7 bases. V lost 6 bases to trimming and J lost 5 bases; unmatched junction nucleotides: 7. The CDR3 is 13 amino acids. Germline values: CDR1 WSHSY, CDR2 SAAADI. The CDR3 DNA is TGCGCCAGCAGGGTCGGACAGGTTGACGAGCAGTACTTC. Its translation is CASRVGQVDEQYF.

The chain has TRBV19 and TRBJ1-4; 9 bases map to TRBD1. The CDR3 totals 14 residues. Germline V CDR1 and CDR2: LNHDA, SQIVND (reference sequence). Trimming removed 4 bases from V and 8 bases from J; junction bases left unmatched: 5. As DNA, the CDR3 is TGTGCCAGTAGTACTCCCGGGACAGGGGAAAAACTGTTTTTT. This sequence encodes CASSTPGTGEKLFF.

The chain links TRBV4-1 to TRBJ2-4; 10 bases are shared with TRBD2. J was trimmed by 0 bases and V by 2 bases; bases with no gene match: 13. This CDR3 has 20 residues. The germline V gene encodes CDR1 MGHRA and CDR2 YSYEKL. CDR3 protein: CASSQPSASGRAVAKNIQYF. The CDR3 region has the DNA TGCGCCAGCAGCCAACCGTCTGCCAGCGGGAGGGCAGTAGCCAAAAACATTCAGTACTTC.

The rearrangement joins TRBV2 to TRBJ1-4; 9 bases line up with TRBD1. V lost 4 bases to trimming and J lost 7 bases; unmatched junction nucleotides: 4. Germline V gene data show CDR1 as SNHLY and CDR2 as FYNNEI. This CDR3 contains 14 residues. The CDR3 spells CASSVGTGREKLFF. DNA of the CDR3: TGTGCCAGCAGTGTGGGGACAGGGCGTGAAAAACTGTTTTTT.

This chain uses TRBV4-1 with TRBJ1-2; D ambiguous. V was clipped by 4 bases and J by 0 bases, with 15 bases between them. Germline lookup yields CDR1 MGHRA and CDR2 YSYEKL. CDR3 length: 16 amino acids. The CDR3 loop is CASSLLGAAANYGYTF. The CDR3 coding sequence is TGCGCCAGCAGCCTGCTCGGTGCCGCTGCTAACTATGGCTACACCTTC.

The V gene is TRBV4-3, the J gene TRBJ2-5, with 9 positions matching TRBD2. The CDR3 contains 15 residues. V trimming: 4 bases; J trimming: 5 bases; junction bases outside the gene matches: 8. Germline CDR1 reads LGHNA; CDR2 reads YSLEER. The CDR3 DNA is TGCGCCAGCAGCCGCAGGGCGGGAGGGGTGGAGACCCAGTACTTC. This codes for CASSRRAGGVETQYF.

This clone has a single count. This chain uses TRBV7-9 with TRBJ1-2; TRBD1 matches 8 bases. CDR1 is SEHNR and CDR2 is FQNEAQ in the germline V gene (reference sequence). The trim removed 3 bases at V and 6 bases at J, leaving 15 bases unmatched. CDR3 size: 17 residues. This CDR3 reads CASSFPYAGGEWDGYTF. The CDR3, as DNA: TGTGCCAGCAGCTTTCCCTATGCAGGGGGCGAGTGGGATGGCTACACCTTC.

The chain joins TRBV5-6 to TRBJ2-5; perhaps TRBD2 as D (6 bases). Deletions cut 3 bases from V and 3 bases from J, with 24 bases between. This CDR3 is built from 18 residues. CDR1 and CDR2 from the germline V gene are SGHDT and YYEEEE. CDR3: CASSSQLTPGLAKETQYF. The CDR3 DNA reads as TGTGCCAGCAGCTCCCAGCTCACTCCGGGACTGGCTAAAGAGACCCAGTACTTC.

The CDR3 loop reads CASRPGGADTQYF. The CDR3 nucleotides are TGTGCCAGCAGGCCCGGAGGGGCAGATACGCAGTATTTT. The V and J genes are TRBV25-1 and TRBJ2-3, with D possibly being TRBD2 (6 bases). The V gene's germline CDR1 is MGHDK and CDR2 SYGVNS. V gave up 6 bases and J gave up 4 bases, with 11 bases separating them. The CDR3 totals 13 residues.

V usage is TRBV5-1 and J usage is TRBJ2-7; 7 bases match TRBD1. Germline V CDR1 and CDR2: SGHRS, YFSETQ. This CDR3 is built from 14 residues. The J segment lost 1 base and the V segment lost 2 bases, leaving 3 bases of the junction unmatched. This CDR3 is CASSLTGVSYEQYF. The CDR3 DNA reads TGCGCCAGCAGCTTAACAGGGGTTTCCTACGAGCAGTACTTC. The complete variable domain, with remaining parts taken from reference TRBV5-1 and TRBJ2-7, reads KAGVTQTPRYLIKTRGQQVTLSCSPISGHRSVSWYQQTPGQGLQFLFEYFSETQRNKGNFPGRFSGRQFSNSRSEMNVSTLELGDSALYLCASSLTGVSYEQYFGPGTRLTVT.

This chain uses TRBV7-2 with TRBJ2-7; 8 bases align to TRBD1. V was pared by 5 bases and J by 7 bases, with 16 bases of the junction left unmatched. From germline, CDR1 is SGHTA and CDR2 FQGNSA. This CDR3 spans 16 amino acids. CDR3 DNA sequence: TGTGCCAGCAGCCCCAGCGTACCAGGGGGCGCGGGGGAGCAGTACTTC. Translation: CASSPSVPGGAGEQYF.

The CDR3: CASSLRLAGDTYEQYF. The CDR3 DNA sequence: TGTGCCAGCAGCCTACGACTCGCGGGAGATACCTACGAGCAGTACTTC. The V call is TRBV11-3, the J call TRBJ2-7; 7 nucleotides align to TRBD2. The CDR3 runs to 16 residues. V dropped 5 bases and J dropped 2; count of bases not matched to a gene: 12. The V gene's germline CDR1 is SGHNT and CDR2 YENEEA.

This rearrangement joins TRBV9 to TRBJ1-4; D is ambiguous. This CDR3 region has 14 residues. CDR1 and CDR2 (germline): SGDLS, YYNGEE. The ends were cut back, 4 bases at V and 0 bases at J, with 7 bases in the middle. CDR3 sequence: CASSRGATNEKLFF. As DNA, the CDR3 is TGTGCCAGCAGCCGAGGTGCAACTAATGAAAAACTGTTTTTT.

The J gene is TRBJ1-5, the V gene TRBV19; TRBD1 might be the D (5 bases). In germline, CDR1 is LNHDA, CDR2 SQIVND (reference sequence). This CDR3 contains 13 residues. V lost 6 bases to trimming and J lost 5 bases, with 11 bases between them. CDR3 amino acids: CASSPQGHQPQHF. CDR3 nucleotide sequence: TGTGCCAGTAGCCCTCAGGGTCATCAGCCCCAGCATTTT. Combining the CDR3 with reference TRBV19 and TRBJ1-5 gives the whole variable domain DGGITQSPKYLFRKEGQNVTLSCEQNLNHDAMYWYRQDPGQGLRLIYYSQIVNDFQKGDIAEGYSVSREKKESFPLTVTSAQKNPTAFYLCASSPQGHQPQHFGDGTRLSIL.

This clone was observed a few times. The J gene is TRBJ1-1, the V gene TRBV19; tentative D call: TRBD1 (5 bases). The germline gives CDR1 LNHDA, CDR2 SQIVND (reference sequence). V dropped 6 bases and J dropped 0 bases, with 20 bases sitting between them. The CDR3 has 17 residues. DNA of the CDR3: TGTGCCAGTAGAAGAGGGGACTTAACAGCTATGAACACTGAAGCTTTCTTT. Translation gives CASRRGDLTAMNTEAFF. Complete variable domain (other parts from reference TRBV19 and TRBJ1-1): DGGITQSPKYLFRKEGQNVTLSCEQNLNHDAMYWYRQDPGQGLRLIYYSQIVNDFQKGDIAEGYSVSREKKESFPLTVTSAQKNPTAFYLCASRRGDLTAMNTEAFFGQGTRLTVV.

This clone was seen only a few times. This chain links TRBV6-1 with TRBJ2-7, with no clear D. The CDR3 extends over 11 amino acids. Germline assignment: CDR1 MNHNS and CDR2 SASEGT. The V end was cut by 5 bases, the J end by 7 bases, with 9 bases between. The CDR3 DNA follows: TGTGCCAGCAGTACTATGTTAGAGCAGTACTTC. Its translation: CASSTMLEQYF.

In the case of this clone: One end of the junction fails to match germline, which may point to a read error. The CDR3 sequence is CASSLDEGAGEQYF. DNA for the CDR3: TGTGCTAGCAGCTTAGACGAGGGGGCAGGCGAGCAGTACTTC. The gene calls are TRBV7-7 and TRBJ2-7; 7 bases are shared with TRBD1. CDR1 is SSHAT and CDR2 is FNYEAQ in the germline V gene (reference sequence). CDR3 length: 14 amino acids.

This chain links TRBV11-3 with TRBJ2-7, with 8 nucleotides matching TRBD2. CDR3 length equals 17 residues. V trimming: 1 base; J trimming: 0 bases; junction bases outside the gene matches: 8. Germline V gives CDR1 SGHNT, CDR2 YENEEA. In DNA form, the CDR3 reads TGTGCCAGCAGCTTAGTACTAGCGGCCCGGAGCTCCTACGAGCAGTACTTC. It yields the protein CASSLVLAARSSYEQYF.

The chain carries TRBV2 and TRBJ1-1; possible D gene TRBD1, 5 bases. V lost 7 bases, J lost 1 base, and 16 bases lay in between. This CDR3 comprises 15 residues. Germline CDR1 SNHLY, CDR2 FYNNEI. CDR3 protein: CASIPWRGANTEAFF. For the CDR3, the DNA is TGTGCCAGCATTCCCTGGAGGGGCGCGAACACTGAAGCTTTCTTT.

The rearrangement links TRBV18 to TRBJ2-3; maybe TRBD1 (7 bases). Trimming pared 3 bases from V and 0 bases from J, leaving 13 bases between. Germline lookup yields CDR1 KGHSH and CDR2 LQKENI. The CDR3 extends over 16 amino acids. The CDR3 loop reads CASSPRRGQSTDTQYF. The CDR3 region has the DNA TGTGCCAGCTCACCGCGGCGGGGACAGAGCACAGATACGCAGTATTTT.

The V and J genes are TRBV30 and TRBJ1-2; TRBD1 is a possible D gene (6 bases). V lost 1 base and J lost 4, with 10 bases in between. Germline values: CDR1 GTSNPN, CDR2 SVGIG (reference sequence). The CDR3 is made up of 13 amino acids. The CDR3 loop is CAWSAQGVYGYTF. The CDR3 DNA reads as TGTGCCTGGAGTGCACAGGGAGTCTATGGCTACACCTTC. The complete variable domain, with remaining parts taken from reference TRBV30 and TRBJ1-2, reads SQTIHQWPATLVQPVGSPLSLECTVEGTSNPNLYWYRQAAGRGLQLLFYSVGIGQISSEVPQNLSASRPQDRQFILSSKKLLLSDSGFYLCAWSAQGVYGYTFGSGTRLTVV.

The rearrangement uses TRBV30 and TRBJ2-1; D is ambiguous. This CDR3 is 12 amino acids long. The V gene lost 2 bases and the J gene lost 4 bases, with 6 bases spanning the gap. Germline V gives CDR1 GTSNPN, CDR2 SVGIG (reference sequence). CDR3 nucleotide sequence: TGTGCCTGGAGTCCAGATTACAATGAGCAGTTCTTC. Translated, it gives CAWSPDYNEQFF.

This chain connects TRBV6-1 to TRBJ2-3, with D maybe TRBD1 (6 bases). Looked up from germline, CDR1 is MNHNS and CDR2 is SASEGT. Trimming shortened V by 2 bases and J by 4 bases, and 13 bases separated the two germline ends. CDR3 length: 15 residues. The CDR3 DNA reads as TGTGCCAGCAGTGAATGGGGGCGCCACGCAGATACGCAGTATTTT. Its translation: CASSEWGRHADTQYF.

With respect to this clone: This sample also contains other DNA sequences that code for the same CDR3. The V gene is TRBV5-1, the J gene TRBJ2-7, with D perhaps TRBD2 (6 bases). The CDR3 spans 13 residues. V was pared by 0 bases and J by 3 bases, with 7 bases between. Germline assignment: CDR1 SGHRS and CDR2 YFSETQ. CDR3 nucleotide sequence: TGCGCCAGCAGCTTGGTCGGGGGCTACGAGCAGTACTTC. Protein sequence: CASSLVGGYEQYF.

The chain carries TRBV11-2 and TRBJ2-3; the match to TRBD1 covers 7 bases. After removal of 6 bases from V and 4 bases from J, the junction contained 7 bases not matched to a gene. Germline V gene data show CDR1 as SGHAT and CDR2 as FQNNGV. The CDR3 has 14 residues. CDR3 nucleotide sequence: TGTGCCAGCAGTTGGACAGGAGGCCCAGATACGCAGTATTTT. It yields the protein CASSWTGGPDTQYF. Drawing the rest from reference TRBV11-2 and TRBJ2-3, the complete variable domain is EAGVAQSPRYKIIEKRQSVAFWCNPISGHATLYWYQQILGQGPKLLIQFQNNGVVDDSQLPKDRFSAERLKGVDSTLKIQPAKLEDSAVYLCASSWTGGPDTQYFGPGTRLTVL.